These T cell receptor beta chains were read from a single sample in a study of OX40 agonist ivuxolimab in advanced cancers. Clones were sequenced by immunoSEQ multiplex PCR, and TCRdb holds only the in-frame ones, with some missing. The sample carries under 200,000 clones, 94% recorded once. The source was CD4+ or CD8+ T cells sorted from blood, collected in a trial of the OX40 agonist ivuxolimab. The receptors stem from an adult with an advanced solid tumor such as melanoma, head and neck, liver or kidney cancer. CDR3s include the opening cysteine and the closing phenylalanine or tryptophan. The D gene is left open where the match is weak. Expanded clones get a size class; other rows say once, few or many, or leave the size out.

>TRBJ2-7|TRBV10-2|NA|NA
TGCGCCAGCAGGGGTGGCCCGGCCTACGAGCAGTACTTC
CASRGGPAYEQYF
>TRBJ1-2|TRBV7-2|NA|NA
TGTGCCAGCAGCACCGGGACGGAAAACTATGGCTACACCTTC
CASSTGTENYGYTF
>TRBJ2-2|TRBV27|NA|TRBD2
TGTGCCAGCAGCTTAGACCCCCTTATTAGCGGGATAAAGAACGGGGAGCTGTTTTTT
CASSLDPLISGIKNGELFF
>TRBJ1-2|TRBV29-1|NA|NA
TGCAGCGCCTGGCGGTTGGGCGGTCCCTATGGCTACACCTTC
CSAWRLGGPYGYTF
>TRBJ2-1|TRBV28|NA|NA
TGTGCCAGCAGTTTAATCAGGGATTTTGGGGACTGGACAGCGCCGGACCCCTACAATGAGCAGTTCTTC
CASSLIRDFGDWTAPDPYNEQFF
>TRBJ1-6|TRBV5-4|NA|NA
TGTGCCAGCAGCTTGGTCGGGGAAGGTTCACCCCTCCACTTT
CASSLVGEGSPLHF
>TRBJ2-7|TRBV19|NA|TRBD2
TGTGCCAGTACCCCCAGACTAGCGGTCTACGAGCAGTACTTC
CASTPRLAVYEQYF
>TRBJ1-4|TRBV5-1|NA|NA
TGCGCCAGCAGCTTGGCAGGGAGGGGTGAAAAACTGTTTTTT
CASSLAGRGEKLFF
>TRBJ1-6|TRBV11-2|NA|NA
TGTGCCAGCAGCTTAGAGTTGGGACTTAGTTCACCCCTCCACTTT
CASSLELGLSSPLHF
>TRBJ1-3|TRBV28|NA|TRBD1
TGTGCCAGCAGACGGACAGGGGCAACGGGAAACACCATATATTTT
CASRRTGATGNTIYF
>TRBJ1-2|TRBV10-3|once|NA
TGTGCCATCAGCAACTGGGACACTAACTATGGCTACACCTTC
CAISNWDTNYGYTF
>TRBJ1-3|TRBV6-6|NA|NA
TGTGCCAGCAGTTACCGGGGCCAGGGAAACACCATATATTTT
CASSYRGQGNTIYF
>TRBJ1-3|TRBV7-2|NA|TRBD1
TGTGCCAGCAGCTCGACAGGGGCAGGAAACACCATATATTTT
CASSSTGAGNTIYF
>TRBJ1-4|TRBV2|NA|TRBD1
TGTGCCAGCAGTCAGAGGACAGGGGGTAATGAAAAACTGTTTTTT
CASSQRTGGNEKLFF
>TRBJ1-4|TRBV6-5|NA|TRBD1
TGTGCCAGCAGTATACCGGGACAGGGTAATGAAAAACTGTTTTTT
CASSIPGQGNEKLFF
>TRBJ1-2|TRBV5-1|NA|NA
TGCGCCAGCAGCTTGGCAGGCTGGGCTAACTATGGCTACACCTTC
CASSLAGWANYGYTF
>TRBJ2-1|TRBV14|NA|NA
TGTGCCAGCAGCCAAGACTTAGGATGGGGGAGTGGCGGCAATGAGCAGTTCTTC
CASSQDLGWGSGGNEQFF
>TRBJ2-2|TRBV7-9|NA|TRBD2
TGTGCCAGCAGCTTAGTTGCTAGCGGCACCGGGGAGCTGTTTTTT
CASSLVASGTGELFF
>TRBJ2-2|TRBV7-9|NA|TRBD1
TGTGCCAGCAGCCGTCACAACAGGGGGCTGAATTTTACCGGGGAGCTGTTTTTT
CASSRHNRGLNFTGELFF
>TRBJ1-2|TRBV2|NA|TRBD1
TGTGCCAGCAAAGGGACAGGAAACTATGGCTACACCTTC
CASKGTGNYGYTF
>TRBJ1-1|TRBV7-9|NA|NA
TGTGCCAGCAGCCCGATACAGGGGAACACTGAAGCTTTCTTT
CASSPIQGNTEAFF
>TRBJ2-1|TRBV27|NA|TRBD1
TGTGCCAGCAATACAGGGGGGTACAATGAGCAGTTCTTC
CASNTGGYNEQFF
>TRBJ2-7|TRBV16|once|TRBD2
TGTGCCAGCAGCCAATCTGTCGCTAGCGGGCTCTACGAGCAGTACTTC
CASSQSVASGLYEQYF
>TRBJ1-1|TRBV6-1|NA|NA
TGTGCCAGCCAGGAAGTTCAAAACACTGAAGCTTTCTTT
CASQEVQNTEAFF
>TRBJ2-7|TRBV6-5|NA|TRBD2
TGTGCCAGCAGTTACTCGCTAGCGGGACCCTACGAGCAGTACTTC
CASSYSLAGPYEQYF
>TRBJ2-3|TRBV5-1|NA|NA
TGCGCCAGCAGCTTGAGTCTCTTCACAGATTTTTATAGCACAGATACGCAGTATTTT
CASSLSLFTDFYSTDTQYF
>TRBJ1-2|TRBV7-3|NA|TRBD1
TGTGCCAGCAGCCGCACTGGACAGGGCCATGGCTACACCTTC
CASSRTGQGHGYTF
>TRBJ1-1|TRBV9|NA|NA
TGTGCCAGCAGCGCGGGACACCCGAACACTGAAGCTTTCTTT
CASSAGHPNTEAFF
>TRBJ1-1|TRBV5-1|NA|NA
TGCGCCAGCAGCTTGTGGGACATAACGAACACTGAAGCTTTCTTT
CASSLWDITNTEAFF
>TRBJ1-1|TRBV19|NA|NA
TGTGCCAGTAGTATAGGCGGTTTCATGAACACTGAAGCTTTCTTT
CASSIGGFMNTEAFF
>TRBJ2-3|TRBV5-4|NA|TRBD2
TGTGCCAGCAGCCGGCCGGGACTAGCGGTAGGAAAAGATACGCAGTATTTT
CASSRPGLAVGKDTQYF
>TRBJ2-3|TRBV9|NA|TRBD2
TGTGCCAGCAGCGTAGGCCCTGCGGGGGGGCTAGGAGATACGCAGTATTTT
CASSVGPAGGLGDTQYF
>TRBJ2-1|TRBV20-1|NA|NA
TGCAGTGCTCCGAGCAATGAGCAGTTCTTC
CSAPSNEQFF
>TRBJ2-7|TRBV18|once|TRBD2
TGTGCCAGCTCACTCACCCGACTAGCGGGATCTAAGTACGAGCAGTACTTC
CASSLTRLAGSKYEQYF
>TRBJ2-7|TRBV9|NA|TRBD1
TGTGCCAGCAGCGAGGGGAGACAGGGTTGGGACGAGCAGTACTTC
CASSEGRQGWDEQYF
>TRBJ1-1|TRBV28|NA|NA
TGTGCCAGCAGTTCTCGATGGGGTCAGACTGAAGCTTTCTTT
CASSSRWGQTEAFF
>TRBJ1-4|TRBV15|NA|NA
TGTGCCACCAGCAGAGATCGGGTTTGGGAAAAACTGTTTTTT
CATSRDRVWEKLFF
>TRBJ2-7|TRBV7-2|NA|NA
TGTGCCAGCAGCTTTGATGCCTACGAGCAGTACTTC
CASSFDAYEQYF
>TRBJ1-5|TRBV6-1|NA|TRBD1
TGTGCCAGCAGTGACAGGGGGACTTCTTATAGCAATCAGCCCCAGCATTTT
CASSDRGTSYSNQPQHF
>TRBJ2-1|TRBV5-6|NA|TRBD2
TGTGCCAGCGGCCTCCAGGGACTAGCGGGTCGAAATGAGCAGTTCTTC
CASGLQGLAGRNEQFF
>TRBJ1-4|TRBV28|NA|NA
TGTGCCAGCACCCCGGCGAATGAAAAACTGTTTTTT
CASTPANEKLFF
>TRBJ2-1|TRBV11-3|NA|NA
TGTGCCAGCAGCTTAGAGCGTCCACCACACAATGAGCAGTTCTTC
CASSLERPPHNEQFF
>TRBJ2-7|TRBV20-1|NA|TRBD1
TGCAGTGCAAGGACAGGGAACGAGCAGTACTTC
CSARTGNEQYF
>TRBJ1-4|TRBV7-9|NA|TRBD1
TGTGCCAGCAGCTTAGGGACAGGAGCAACTAATGAAAAACTGTTTTTT
CASSLGTGATNEKLFF
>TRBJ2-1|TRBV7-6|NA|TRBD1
TGTGCCAGCAGCAAGAACCCGGGACAGGGGTACAATGAGCAGTTCTTC
CASSKNPGQGYNEQFF
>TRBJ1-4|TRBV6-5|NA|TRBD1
TGTGCCAGCAGTTACACGACAGGGACTAATGAAAAACTGTTTTTT
CASSYTTGTNEKLFF
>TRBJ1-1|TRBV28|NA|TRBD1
TGTGCCAGCAGCGAAGGGACAGGGGGCTGGACTGAAGCTTTCTTT
CASSEGTGGWTEAFF
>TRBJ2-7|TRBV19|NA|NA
TGTGCCAGTAGCCCCCCGGGGCGGGGGCCAGCTGGCGAGCAGTACTTC
CASSPPGRGPAGEQYF
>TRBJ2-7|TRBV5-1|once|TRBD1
TGCGCCAGCAGCCCGGGACAGGGGTATACCTACGAGCAGTACTTC
CASSPGQGYTYEQYF
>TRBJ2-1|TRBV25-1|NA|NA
TGTGCCAGCAGTGAACCGGGGAGCTCCTACAATGAGCAGTTCTTC
CASSEPGSSYNEQFF
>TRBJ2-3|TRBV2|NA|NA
TGTGCCTTACCCACTAGCACAGATACGCAGTATTTT
CALPTSTDTQYF
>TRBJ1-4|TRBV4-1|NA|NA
TGCGCCAGCAGCCGGGGGCGGGTTGAAAAACTGTTTTTT
CASSRGRVEKLFF